Described below is a single T cell receptor (beta chain) sequence and its context. Its target antigen remains unknown. Base qualities are not at hand, and no much larger clone is one base apart. The data are from a study of blood T cells in healthy people across ages (dated by TCRdb to the mid-2010s). Looking at the study overall: In model experiments, template switching captured about one uniquely barcoded TCR beta cDNA molecule for every two T cells. To track age-related changes in TCR beta repertoire diversity, the study relied on deep sequencing normalized with unique cDNA molecular identifiers. Four age groups were formed from the donors: young (average roughly 15 years), middle-aged (approximately 40), aged (about 62) and long-lived (less than 85). To avoid experimental bias, donors of different ages were distributed randomly across sequencing lanes. For two donors (one aged 18 to 30 and one aged 80 or older), the study analyzed two additional independent replicas of 1 million unique cDNA reads from the same blood draw.

Libraries were constructed by 5' RACE. TCRdb names Illumina HiSeq 2500 as the instrument used. A second PCR of about 6 to 11 cycles was performed with a sample-barcoded 5' primer and a J-beta primer mix. A template-switch 5' adaptor carrying 12 random nucleotides introduced a unique molecular identifier onto each TCR beta cDNA molecule. At least 2.5 million CDR3-containing paired-end reads were obtained from each sample. First-strand cDNA was synthesized from all RNA with the Mint cDNA synthesis kit, primed by a TRBC-specific oligonucleotide. Following uracil-DNA glycosylase treatment, a first 18-cycle PCR with universal primers M1SS and BC2_uni_R was performed on all cDNA. From the authors' description of their analysis: For normalization, 1 million high-quality reads, each with a distinct molecular identifier, were randomly selected from each sample. Instead of being binned into consensus sequences, reads with shared molecular identifiers were discarded. MiTCR, with a Q25 quality threshold and the strictest error-elimination algorithm, was used for CDR3 identification, clonotype clustering and error correction. A nonparametric unseen species model with Euler transformation was used to estimate lower-bound total TCR beta diversity. TCRdb itself trimmed the public reads at Q25 with fastp, ran MiXCR and retained productive beta chains. All rows with the same CDR3 protein become a single entry with the most common DNA and genes. The V and J calls and clone size are TCRdb's, not the authors'. The sample includes over a million distinct CDR3 sequences, with about 43% observed a single time. The ten biggest clones cover 7.9% of the sample.

Study-wide conclusions, independent of this receptor: A strong correlation was found between observed TCR beta diversity and the percentage of naive T cells measured by flow cytometry. Estimates of total diversity based on one million sequenced T cells were regarded as lower bounds and as underestimates. As age increased, observed TCR beta diversity per million T cells dropped in a roughly linear way, and a significant reduction was already evident by age 40. Donor CMV infection status was unknown, potentially confounding age-related changes in expanded clonotypes. Because profiling used bulk unsorted PBMCs, naive and antigen-experienced compartments could not be compared conclusively. Compared with the aged group, the long-lived group had more naive CD4+ T cells, fewer expanded clones and increased TCR diversity, suggesting age selection.

Systemically healthy Caucasian individuals from Russia, 39 in total and aged about 6 to 100 years, were included as donors. Ten milliliters of peripheral blood were drawn from each donor into EDTA-treated Vacutainer tubes. Ficoll-Paque density-gradient centrifugation was used to isolate PBMCs, with at least 7 million per sample. Total RNA, at least 6 micrograms per sample, was extracted from PBMCs with Trizol reagent. Naive CD45RAhigh/CD27high T cell percentages were measured by flow cytometry on a PBMC aliquot from every donor. From cysteine to phenylalanine, the CDR3 is 15 amino acids long. Solely the CDR3 DNA is kept, with 45 bases framed from the first base. Trimmed from V: 5 bases; trimmed from J: 5 bases; junction bases lacking a gene match: 8. The germline V gene provides CDR1 LGHNT and CDR2 FRNRAP.

This TCR was recovered from a woman in her late teens or twenties in good health. Recombination joined TRBV12-5 with TRBJ2-1, and 8 junction bases match TRBD1. What was sequenced was blood. For the CDR3, the sequence is CASGAWDRTNNEQFF. The nucleotide sequence is TGTGCTAGTGGTGCCTGGGACAGGACGAACAATGAGCAGTTCTTC.